This T cell receptor (beta chain) was observed in a study of T cells after yellow fever vaccination. Study observations and caveats: The appearance of a small share of clonotypes in both CD4 and CD8 compartments was observed.

Trimming stripped 5 bases from V and 3 bases from J, with 14 bases between. There are 14 residues in the CDR3. Germline V lookup: CDR1 LNHDA, CDR2 SQIVND (reference sequence). This clonotype was detected many times. Its antigen is currently unknown. From the 5' RACE reads, TCRdb called clonotypes with MiXCR, one entry per CDR3 protein. The profile shows roughly 120,000 distinct CDR3 sequences, approximately 7.1% of them singletons. Specimen: CD4+ T cells sorted from PBMCs, collected roughly seven weeks after the first yellow fever vaccination. V usage is TRBV19 and J usage is TRBJ2-7; D gene unclear. The receptor was derived from a man aged 18 to 35 who received the YFV17D yellow fever vaccine. CDR3 nucleotide sequence: TGTGCCAGTAGTGCTCGCCCGGTGCACTACGAGCAGTACTTC. It yields the protein CASSARPVHYEQYF.